These 13 T cell receptor beta chains share one sample of origin, sequenced in a study of read filtering for tumor transcriptome and immune sequencing. From around 0.4 ug of RNA, a library with molecular barcoded alpha/delta and beta/gamma adaptors was made. TCRdb re-analysed the reads in MiXCR, keeping a single row per CDR3 protein. The sample records 85,000 to 100,000 distinct CDR3 sequences, roughly 21% being singletons. Sequencing was done on a sample of a population of CD138-negative cells sorted from bone marrow. Every receptor here comes from a donor aged 40 or over with multiple myeloma.

In regard to this clonotype: This sequence may be a read error, since a much larger clone differs from it by one base. The chain has TRBV7-9 and TRBJ2-2, with D unclear. Germline values: CDR1 SEHNR, CDR2 FQNEAQ (reference sequence). V lost 3 bases and J lost 4, with 9 bases in between. This CDR3 spans 14 amino acids. In DNA form, the CDR3 reads TGTGCCAGCAGCTTGACAATGGGCACCGGGGAGCTGTTTTTT. It codes for CASSLTMGTGELFF.

Regarding this clonotype: This may come from a read error, since a much larger clone is one base off. The chain carries TRBV12-5 and TRBJ1-1; tentative D call: TRBD1 (6 bases). Germline assignment: CDR1 LGHNT and CDR2 FRNRAP. The V gene lost 0 bases and the J gene lost 10 bases, with 21 bases spanning the gap. The CDR3 totals 16 residues. CDR3: CASGLVQGGTLGGAFF. The CDR3, as DNA: TGTGCTAGTGGTTTGGTACAGGGCGGGACATTAGGTGGAGCTTTCTTT.

This clonotype has just a few counts. V is TRBV19 and J is TRBJ1-5; D is unresolved. Germline-derived CDR1 and CDR2 are LNHDA and SQIVND (reference sequence). The CDR3 consists of 13 residues. The V gene lost 4 bases and the J gene lost 3 bases, with 7 bases spanning the gap. CDR3 protein: CASSNRDNQPQHF. The DNA of the CDR3 is TGTGCCAGTAGTAATAGGGACAATCAGCCCCAGCATTTT.

This clonotype was recorded many times. The CDR3 loop is CASSEVRGTGELFF. CDR3 nucleotides: TGTGCCAGCAGTGAAGTGAGGGGGACCGGGGAGCTGTTTTTT. The V and J genes are TRBV2 and TRBJ2-2; D may be TRBD1 (6 bases). Germline values: CDR1 SNHLY, CDR2 FYNNEI. V gave up 1 base and J gave up 5 bases, with 8 bases separating them. The CDR3 runs 14 residues.

J is TRBJ2-2 and V is TRBV20-1, with D maybe TRBD1 (5 bases). Germline lookup yields CDR1 DFQATT and CDR2 SNEGSKA (reference sequence). The CDR3 consists of 15 residues. V was clipped by 0 bases and J by 5 bases, with 13 bases between them. The CDR3 nucleotides are TGCAGTGCTAGAGATAGGAGACAGCAGACCGGGGAGCTGTTTTTT. Encoded protein: CSARDRRQQTGELFF.

This clonotype has just a few counts. This may be a read error: a much more frequent sequence differs by one nucleotide. The rearrangement joins TRBV4-2 to TRBJ2-5, with 8 nucleotides matching TRBD2. Germline V gene sequence: CDR1 LGHNA, CDR2 YNFKEQ. CDR3 length: 15 residues. The CDR3 DNA is TGTGCCAGCGGCCAGTCACTAGCGGCCGAAGAGACCCAGTACTTC. Its translation: CASGQSLAAEETQYF.

This clonotype was detected ten times or more. The chain employs TRBV12-3 or TRBV12-4 and TRBJ2-3, with D uncertain. The germline V and J ends were trimmed by 3 bases and 3 bases, with 13 bases remaining between them. The length of the CDR3 is 15 residues. In DNA form, the CDR3 reads TGTGCCAGCAGTTTGGTCCTAATGGGTACAGATACGCAGTATTTT. This gives the protein CASSLVLMGTDTQYF.

This clonotype came up many times. The chain employs TRBV28 and TRBJ2-1; 7 positions agree with TRBD1. Germline CDR1 is MDHEN and CDR2 is SYDVKM. There are 12 residues in the CDR3. After removal of 10 bases from V and 5 bases from J, the junction contained 5 bases not matched to a gene. CDR3: CATSDRNNEQFF. The DNA for the CDR3 is TGTGCCACCTCGGACAGGAACAATGAGCAGTTCTTC.

This clonotype was counted at least ten times. The rearrangement joins TRBV29-1 to TRBJ2-5; possibly TRBD1 for D (5 bases). CDR1 is SQVTM, CDR2 ANQGSEA, per germline. The ends were cut back, 5 bases at V and 3 bases at J, with 10 bases in the middle. The CDR3 is made up of 12 amino acids. CDR3 DNA: TGCAGCGTTAGAAAAGGGGAAGAGACCCAGTACTTC. Encoded protein: CSVRKGEETQYF.

As for this clonotype: A much larger clone lies a single base off, so this may be a read error. The V and J genes are TRBV3-1 and TRBJ1-2; 8 nucleotides line up with TRBD1. The CDR3 totals 12 residues. V trimming: 3 bases; J trimming: 14 bases; junction bases outside the gene matches: 8. Per the germline V gene, CDR1 is LGHDT and CDR2 is YNNKEL (reference sequence). The CDR3 sequence: CASSHGQGVPTF. The CDR3 DNA sequence: TGTGCCAGCAGCCACGGACAGGGCGTTCCAACCTTC.

This clonotype was counted once. This sequence may be a read error, since a much larger clone differs from it by one base. The V call is TRBV28, the J call TRBJ1-5; D unclear. The CDR3 sequence is 18 residues long. Trimming cost V 7 bases and J 0 bases, with 22 bases left between them. CDR1 MDHEN and CDR2 SYDVKM come from the germline V gene. DNA of the CDR3: TGTGCCAGCACCCCTGGACGGGGTTTTTTTATTAGCAATCAGCCCCAGCATTTT. Translation: CASTPGRGFFISNQPQHF.

This clonotype was seen many times. The chain has TRBV7-9 and TRBJ2-2, with D unclear. V dropped 8 bases and J dropped 7 bases, with 8 bases sitting between them. This CDR3 has 11 residues. Germline CDR1 is SEHNR and CDR2 is FQNEAQ (reference sequence). For the CDR3, the DNA is TGTGCCAGCGTGCGCGACGGGGAGCTGTTTTTT. This encodes CASVRDGELFF.

This clonotype was found once. Possible read error: a much larger clone is one base away. This CDR3 fails to terminate in the conserved phenylalanine or tryptophan, so it likely reflects a read error. The rearrangement joins TRBV20-1 to TRBJ2-7; 8 positions match TRBD1. J lost 0 bases, V lost 5 bases, and 6 bases had no gene match. The CDR3 sequence is 14 residues long. Germline V gives CDR1 DFQATT, CDR2 SNEGSKA (reference sequence). DNA for the CDR3: TGCAGTGCTGGTGGACAGGGTAGCTCCTACGAGCAGTACCTC. As protein: CSAGGQGSSYEQYL.